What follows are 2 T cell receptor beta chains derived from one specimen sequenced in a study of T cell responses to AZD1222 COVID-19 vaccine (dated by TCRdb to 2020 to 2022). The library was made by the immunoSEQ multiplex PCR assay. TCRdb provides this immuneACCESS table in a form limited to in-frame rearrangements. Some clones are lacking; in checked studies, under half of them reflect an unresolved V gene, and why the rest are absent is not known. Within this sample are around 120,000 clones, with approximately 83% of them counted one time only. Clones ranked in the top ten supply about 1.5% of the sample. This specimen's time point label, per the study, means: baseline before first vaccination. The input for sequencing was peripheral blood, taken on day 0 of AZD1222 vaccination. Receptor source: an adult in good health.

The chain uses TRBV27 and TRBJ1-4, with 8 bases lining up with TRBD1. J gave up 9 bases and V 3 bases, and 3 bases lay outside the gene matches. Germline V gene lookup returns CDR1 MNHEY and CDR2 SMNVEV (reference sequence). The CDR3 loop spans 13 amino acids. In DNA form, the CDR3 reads TGTGCCAGCAGTTTGGACAGGGCTAAAAAACTGTTTTTT. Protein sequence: CASSLDRAKKLFF. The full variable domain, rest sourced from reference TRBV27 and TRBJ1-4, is EAQVTQNPRYLITVTGKKLTVTCSQNMNHEYMSWYRQDPGLGLRQIYYSMNVEVTDKGDVPEGYKVSRKEKRNFPLILESPSPNQTSLYFCASSLDRAKKLFFGSGTQLSVL.

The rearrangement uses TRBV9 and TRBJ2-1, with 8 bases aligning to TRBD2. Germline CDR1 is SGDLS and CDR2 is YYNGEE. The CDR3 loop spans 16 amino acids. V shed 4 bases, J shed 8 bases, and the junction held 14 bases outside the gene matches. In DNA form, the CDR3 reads TGTGCCAGCAGCTCCGGCGGAGCGGGAGAGGCCCATGAGCAGTTCTTC. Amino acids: CASSSGGAGEAHEQFF.